The T cell receptor beta chain under discussion was sequenced for a study of OX40 agonist ivuxolimab in advanced cancers. Background on the study: The dose-escalation cohort was roughly 84% male, with a mean age of 60 years, ranging roughly 20 to 80.

The V segment lost 1 base and the J segment 0 bases; nucleotides outside the gene matches: 5. The CDR3 spans 16 residues. Germline V gives CDR1 SGDLS, CDR2 YYNGEE. Clones were sequenced by immunoSEQ multiplex PCR, and TCRdb holds only the in-frame ones, with some missing. The table shows roughly 40,000 clones, with 80% to 90% occurring only once. This receptor was identified in an adult with an advanced solid tumor such as melanoma, head and neck, liver or kidney cancer. The sequencing here drew on CD4+ or CD8+ T cells sorted from blood, taken in a trial of the OX40 agonist ivuxolimab. V usage is TRBV9 and J usage is TRBJ2-3; TRBD2 matches at 7 bases. The CDR3 bases are TGTGCCAGCAGCGTACTCCCAGCGGGGAGCACAGATACGCAGTATTTT. Protein sequence: CASSVLPAGSTDTQYF.